The clone carrying this T cell receptor (beta chain) was found a few times. Germline loops: CDR1 SGHRS, CDR2 YFSETQ. The CDR3 loop spans 11 amino acids. The V end was cut by 0 bases, the J end by 5 bases, with 2 bases between. This sample was taken from a study of blood T cell repertoires in COVID-19. The wider study: The origin of the acute and convalescent COVID-19 samples was the United States, Italy and Spain. PBMCs, B-cell-depleted T cells, or T cells were the source of the cDNA or gDNA that made up the material.

Sequencing used immunoSEQ multiplex PCR; TCRdb keeps in-frame clones, though not all of them. The sample includes 90,000 to 110,000 clones, under 90% of them seen just once. The chain is built from TRBV5-1 and TRBJ2-5; D call uncertain. The sequenced sample was peripheral blood. This receptor was identified in a woman aged 45-60 years with acute or convalescent COVID-19. The CDR3 spells CASSLAETQYF. Written as DNA, the CDR3 is TGCGCCAGCAGCTTGGCGGAGACCCAGTACTTC.